What follows are 31 T cell receptor beta chains derived from one specimen sequenced in a study of neurological immune-mediated disorders. MiXCR was run by TCRdb on the 5' RACE reads, yielding one entry per CDR3 protein. This table has some 60,000 distinct CDR3 sequences, around 9.7% appearing once. Time point of the sample: longitudinal time-point 2. The sample was PBMCs. These TCRs come from a man aged 30 to 45 in good health.

V is TRBV28 and J is TRBJ2-7; 8 bases map to TRBD1. Germline CDR1 is MDHEN and CDR2 is SYDVKM. The CDR3 is 13 residues long. The V segment lost 6 bases and the J segment 5 bases; nucleotides outside the gene matches: 6. CDR3 in DNA: TGTGCCAGCAGAATTGGACAGGGCCACGAGCAGTACTTC. Translating gives CASRIGQGHEQYF.

This clonotype was observed many times. CDR3: CASSPGGTSASEQYF. CDR3 DNA sequence: TGCGCCAGCAGCCCGGGAGGGACTAGCGCGAGCGAGCAGTACTTC. This chain uses TRBV5-1 with TRBJ2-7; 10 bases line up with TRBD2. The length of the CDR3 is 15 residues. The trim removed 4 bases at V and 6 bases at J, leaving 10 bases unmatched. CDR1 and CDR2 from the germline V gene are SGHRS and YFSETQ.

In this sample, this clonotype turned up many times. V gene TRBV6-2 or TRBV6-3 combines with J gene TRBJ2-7; no clear D gene. V was trimmed by 6 bases and J by 3 bases, leaving 9 bases between them. The CDR3 covers 12 residues. Germline assignment: CDR1 MNHEY and CDR2 SVGEGT. CDR3 nucleotides: TGTGCCAGCAGGGTAGGCGGCTACGAGCAGTACTTC. Amino acids: CASRVGGYEQYF.

This clonotype has a count of ten or more. The rearrangement links TRBV12-3 or TRBV12-4 to TRBJ2-7, with D perhaps matching TRBD2 (6 bases). The CDR3 covers 15 residues. Trimming stripped 5 bases from V and 5 bases from J, with 19 bases between. This chain's CDR3 is CASSPSPGVFNEQYF. The CDR3 DNA reads TGTGCCAGCAGTCCCTCCCCGGGAGTGTTCAACGAGCAGTACTTC.

This clonotype was seen repeatedly, ten times or more. The chain combines TRBV7-9 with TRBJ2-3; D is undetermined. The CDR3 is made up of 14 amino acids. Germline assignment: CDR1 SEHNR and CDR2 FQNEAQ (reference sequence). The V end lost 1 base, the J end lost 2 bases, and 7 bases lay between the germline ends. As DNA, the CDR3 is TGTGCCAGCAGCTTAGTGGACCTCACAGATACGCAGTATTTT. It encodes CASSLVDLTDTQYF.

This clonotype has ten or more counts. The rearrangement links TRBV5-1 to TRBJ2-2, with TRBD1 as a possible D gene (7 bases). Germline assignment: CDR1 SGHRS and CDR2 YFSETQ. This CDR3 has 15 residues. V was cut by 0 bases and J by 5 bases, with 11 bases left in between. The CDR3 loop reads CASSLVQGGTGELFF. The CDR3 DNA reads as TGCGCCAGCAGCTTGGTGCAGGGGGGAACCGGGGAGCTGTTTTTT.

The rearrangement joins TRBV4-2 to TRBJ2-5; weak D call: TRBD1 (5 bases). The V gene lost 3 bases and the J gene lost 1 base, with 12 bases spanning the gap. Germline values: CDR1 LGHNA, CDR2 YNFKEQ. The CDR3 extends over 15 amino acids. The CDR3 DNA reads TGTGCCAGCAGCCAGTTCCAGGGTTCCCAAGAGACCCAGTACTTC. Protein product: CASSQFQGSQETQYF.

This clonotype was recorded many times. The V gene is TRBV20-1, the J gene TRBJ1-5; 8 bases are shared with TRBD1. The CDR3 has 16 amino acids. Germline trimming cut 5 bases from V and 0 bases from J; bases unmatched to any gene: 9. In germline, CDR1 is DFQATT, CDR2 SNEGSKA (reference sequence). The CDR3 nucleotides are TGCAGTGCTGTACCCGGGACAGGCAATAGCAATCAGCCCCAGCATTTT. It yields the protein CSAVPGTGNSNQPQHF.

The chain combines TRBV6-2 or TRBV6-3 with TRBJ2-1; 9 nucleotides match TRBD2. The germline V gene has CDR1 MNHEY and CDR2 SVGEGT. With 9 bases clipped from V and 6 bases from J, the junction kept 15 bases outside the gene matches. This CDR3 comprises 16 residues. CDR3 amino acids: CASKPDGGRALNEQFF. The CDR3 DNA follows: TGTGCCAGTAAGCCTGACGGCGGGAGGGCCCTCAATGAGCAGTTCTTC.

This clonotype was seen at least ten times. CDR3 protein: CASSLLGGENGELFF. In DNA form, the CDR3 reads TGTGCCAGCAGCTTACTCGGGGGGGAGAACGGGGAGCTGTTTTTT. The chain carries TRBV7-3 and TRBJ2-2; 8 bases are a match to TRBD2. Germline V lookup: CDR1 SGHTA, CDR2 FQGTGA. This CDR3 has 15 residues. V lost 2 bases, J lost 7 bases, and 6 bases stayed unmatched.

Note on this clonotype: This may come from a read error, since a much larger clone is one base off. The gene calls are TRBV5-1 and TRBJ1-2, with D unresolved. Germline CDR1 SGHRS, CDR2 YFSETQ. The CDR3 runs 13 residues. This CDR3 reads CARSLPGNYGYTF. The CDR3 bases are TGCGCCAGAAGCTTGCCAGGAAACTATGGCTACACCTTC. Together with reference TRBV5-1 and TRBJ1-2, the CDR3 gives the full variable domain: KAGVTQTPRYLIKTRGQQVTLSCSPISGHRSVSWYQQTPGQGLQFLFEYFSETQRNKGNFPGRFSGRQFSNSRSEMNVSTLELGDSALYLCARSLPGNYGYTFGSGTRLTVV.

This clonotype was found many times. J is TRBJ2-7 and V is TRBV10-3, with TRBD1 identical over 9 bases. Losses at the gene ends were 6 bases for V and 4 bases for J; bases not matched to a gene: 10. CDR1 and CDR2 (germline): ENHRY, SYGVKD. The CDR3 is 15 residues long. The CDR3 sequence: CAIRETGQGTYEQYF. The CDR3 DNA reads TGTGCCATCAGAGAAACGGGACAGGGAACTTACGAGCAGTACTTC.

This clonotype showed up many times. V usage is TRBV5-1 and J usage is TRBJ2-3; possible D gene TRBD2, 5 bases. Germline V CDR1 and CDR2: SGHRS, YFSETQ. V lost 0 bases, J lost 2 bases, and 13 bases lay in between. This CDR3 contains 16 residues. CDR3 bases: TGCGCCAGCAGCTTGGCCGAAAGGAGGAACACAGATACGCAGTATTTT. This gives the protein CASSLAERRNTDTQYF. The whole variable domain, filled in from reference TRBV5-1 and TRBJ2-3, reads KAGVTQTPRYLIKTRGQQVTLSCSPISGHRSVSWYQQTPGQGLQFLFEYFSETQRNKGNFPGRFSGRQFSNSRSEMNVSTLELGDSALYLCASSLAERRNTDTQYFGPGTRLTVL.

The table lists this clonotype with a count of one. A read error may explain this, as a much larger clone is one base away. This rearrangement joins TRBV5-8 to TRBJ2-7, with D uncertain. The germline V gene has CDR1 SGHTS and CDR2 YDEGEE. The CDR3 consists of 15 residues. Trimming left V 1 base short and J 0 bases short, with 11 bases between. The CDR3 bases are TGTGCCAGCAGCTTGCTGGGAATCTACTCCTACGAGCAGTACTTC. It codes for CASSLLGIYSYEQYF.

The sample holds a few counts of this clonotype. The V and J genes are TRBV29-1 and TRBJ2-3; TRBD1 matches at 8 bases. V dropped 0 bases and J dropped 1; count of bases not matched to a gene: 3. This CDR3 region has 15 residues. Germline lookup yields CDR1 SQVTM and CDR2 ANQGSEA. The CDR3 DNA sequence: TGCAGCGTTGAAGAGGACAGGGCGGGCACAGATACGCAGTATTTT. Translation gives CSVEEDRAGTDTQYF.

This clonotype was detected many times. The chain has TRBV3-1 and TRBJ2-1, with TRBD2 matching over 16 bases. The CDR3 totals 16 residues. Germline V gene lookup returns CDR1 LGHDT and CDR2 YNNKEL (reference sequence). Trimming at V came to 1 base and at J to 8 bases, leaving 2 bases not matched to a gene. The CDR3 region is CASSQVGTSGRDEQFF. In DNA form, the CDR3 reads TGTGCCAGCAGCCAAGTGGGGACTAGCGGGAGGGATGAGCAGTTCTTC.

V is TRBV12-3 or TRBV12-4 and J is TRBJ1-6; maybe TRBD1 (6 bases). V was trimmed by 6 bases and J by 5 bases, leaving 11 bases between them. The CDR3 spans 14 residues. The CDR3 region is CASRATGNNSPLHF. The CDR3 DNA follows: TGTGCCAGCAGAGCTACAGGGAATAATTCACCCCTCCACTTT.

This clonotype was recorded at least ten times. The CDR3 reads CASRRTGDRTEAFF. CDR3 in DNA: TGTGCCAGCAGGAGAACAGGGGATAGGACTGAAGCTTTCTTT. J is TRBJ1-1 and V is TRBV27; 7 bases are shared with TRBD1. The CDR3 extends over 14 amino acids. With V trimmed by 6 bases and J by 5 bases, 9 bases remained unmatched. Germline CDR1 is MNHEY and CDR2 is SMNVEV (reference sequence).

In its sample, this clonotype was seen many times. The chain is built from TRBV5-1 and TRBJ2-7; tentatively, D is TRBD1 (5 bases). The germline V and J ends were trimmed by 1 base and 3 bases, with 17 bases remaining between them. Germline CDR1 reads SGHRS; CDR2 reads YFSETQ. The CDR3 runs to 16 residues. CDR3 loop: CASSLTSRQINYEQYF. CDR3 sequence (DNA): TGCGCCAGCAGCTTGACCTCCCGACAGATCAACTACGAGCAGTACTTC.

This clonotype has ten or more counts. This chain links TRBV5-1 with TRBJ2-1; 7 bases are shared with TRBD1. The CDR3 runs 13 residues. The V and J ends lost 3 bases and 8 bases, in that order; junction bases with no gene match: 5. CDR1 and CDR2 (germline): SGHRS, YFSETQ. The DNA for the CDR3 is TGCGCCAGCAGCTATAACAGGGGCGATGAGCAGTTCTTC. Protein sequence: CASSYNRGDEQFF.

This clonotype qualifies as large. The chain recombines TRBV3-1 with TRBJ2-6, with D unresolved. Germline V gene lookup returns CDR1 LGHDT and CDR2 YNNKEL (reference sequence). CDR3 length equals 14 residues. V was cut by 5 bases and J by 1 base, with 6 bases left in between. In nucleotides, the CDR3 is TGTGCCAGCAGCGCCCGTTCTGGGGCCAACGTCCTGACTTTC. This gives the protein CASSARSGANVLTF.

This clonotype came up many times. The chain recombines TRBV5-1 with TRBJ2-2; the D gene is possibly TRBD1 (5 bases). The germline V gene encodes CDR1 SGHRS and CDR2 YFSETQ. V was trimmed by 0 bases and J by 6 bases, leaving 9 bases between them. The CDR3 sequence is 14 residues long. The CDR3: CASSLGQSPGELFF. Written as DNA, the CDR3 is TGCGCCAGCAGCTTGGGACAGAGTCCCGGGGAGCTGTTTTTT.

The rearrangement links TRBV12-3 or TRBV12-4 to TRBJ2-5; 10 bases are shared with TRBD1. CDR3 length: 15 amino acids. J lost 1 base, V lost 4 bases, and 3 bases had no gene match. DNA for the CDR3: TGTGCCAGCAGTTCCCGGACAGGGGGCCAAGAGACCCAGTACTTC. Translating gives CASSSRTGGQETQYF.

In this sample, this clonotype turned up many times. V usage is TRBV28 and J usage is TRBJ2-7; the D is unclear. This CDR3 comprises 14 residues. CDR1 is MDHEN, CDR2 SYDVKM, per germline. The V gene lost 3 bases and the J gene lost 2 bases, with 11 bases spanning the gap. CDR3 amino acids: CASSFVAETYEQYF. For the CDR3, the DNA is TGTGCCAGCAGTTTCGTAGCTGAGACCTACGAGCAGTACTTC. Full variable domain (rest looked up from reference TRBV28 and TRBJ2-7): DVKVTQSSRYLVKRTGEKVFLECVQDMDHENMFWYRQDPGLGLRLIYFSYDVKMKEKGDIPEGYSVSREKKERFSLILESASTNQTSMYLCASSFVAETYEQYFGPGTRLTVT.

This clonotype was counted a few times. This chain joins TRBV18 and TRBJ1-2; D remains ambiguous. V dropped 1 base and J dropped 6 bases, with 9 bases sitting between them. Germline CDR1 reads KGHSH; CDR2 reads LQKENI. This CDR3 region has 13 residues. Here the CDR3 reads CASSPLLADGYTF. For the CDR3, the DNA is TGTGCCAGCTCACCACTTCTGGCCGATGGCTACACCTTC.

About this clonotype: Being one base from a much bigger clone, this may be a read error. The chain combines TRBV6-4 with TRBJ2-6; D is unresolved. Germline V lookup: CDR1 MRHNA, CDR2 SNTAGT. The CDR3 spans 14 residues. The CDR3 here is CASSDSSGSNVLTF. CDR3 DNA sequence: TGTGCCAGCAGTGACAGCTCTGGGTCCAACGTCCTGACTTTC.

This clonotype has a count of ten or more. This chain connects TRBV5-1 to TRBJ2-7; 7 bases line up with TRBD1. The germline CDR1 and CDR2 sequences are SGHRS and YFSETQ. V shed 4 bases, J shed 1 base, and the junction held 14 bases outside the gene matches. The CDR3 has 17 amino acids. The CDR3 DNA sequence: TGCGCCAGCAGCGAGACGAAGACAGGGTGGAGGTCCTACGAGCAGTACTTC. Translating gives CASSETKTGWRSYEQYF.

The sample holds many counts of this clonotype. The V gene is TRBV20-1, the J gene TRBJ2-7; TRBD2 might be the D (6 bases). V gave up 0 bases and J gave up 3 bases, with 12 bases separating them. This CDR3 spans 14 amino acids. Germline CDR1 is DFQATT and CDR2 is SNEGSKA (reference sequence). The CDR3 sequence: CSARDNLGLYEQYF. The CDR3 nucleotides read TGCAGTGCTAGAGACAACCTGGGACTCTACGAGCAGTACTTC.

This clonotype was detected ten times or more. V usage is TRBV3-1 and J usage is TRBJ2-4, with D perhaps TRBD1 (6 bases). Trimming took off 5 bases at V and 3 bases at J, with 17 bases between the two ends. This CDR3 comprises 16 residues. CDR1 and CDR2 (germline): LGHDT, YNNKEL (reference sequence). CDR3 amino acids: CASSSQGPKGKNIQYF. Here the CDR3 DNA reads TGTGCCAGCAGCTCACAGGGTCCAAAAGGCAAAAACATTCAGTACTTC.

This clonotype was counted a few times. A read error may be the cause here, since a much bigger clone is one base away. V and J are TRBV6-5 and TRBJ2-7; D not resolved. Germline V gene sequence: CDR1 MNHEY, CDR2 SVGAGI. V shed 6 bases and J shed 0 bases, with 9 bases lying between them. This CDR3 region has 13 residues. CDR3 loop: CASRVDCSYEQYF. CDR3 in DNA: TGTGCCAGCAGGGTCGACTGCTCCTACGAGCAGTACTTC.

There are many counts of this clonotype. The rearrangement joins TRBV7-8 to TRBJ1-1; no reliable D call. The CDR3 contains 15 residues. Trimming removed 3 bases from V and 3 bases from J, with 14 bases in between. Looked up from germline, CDR1 is SGHVS and CDR2 is FQNEAQ. In nucleotides, the CDR3 is TGTGCCAGCAGCTTTTTGGATCCTCGGGACACTGAAGCTTTCTTT. Amino acid sequence: CASSFLDPRDTEAFF. The full variable domain, its missing parts supplied by reference TRBV7-8 and TRBJ1-1, is GAGVSQSPRYKVAKRGQDVALRCDPISGHVSLFWYQQALGQGPEFLTYFQNEAQLDKSGLPSDRFFAERPEGSVSTLKIQRTQQEDSAVYLCASSFLDPRDTEAFFGQGTRLTVV.